This TCR beta chain was sequenced for a study of cytomegalovirus exposure and HLA in healthy donors. Notes on the study in general: Common viral pathogens seemed to be connected with several of the most significant clusters, according to a later analysis.

Germline V CDR1 and CDR2: SGHRS, YFSETQ. This CDR3 is built from 13 residues. Losses at the gene ends were 5 bases for V and 3 bases for J; bases not matched to a gene: 3. For this clone: Its matching antigen is unknown.

The PCR used 60 Vbeta and 13 Jbeta primers. Clones were read by immunoSEQ multiplex PCR, and TCRdb kept only the in-frame ones, dropping some. Among some 84,000 clones, 55% to 70% were seen once, and the ten largest hold approximately 16%. The material sequenced was PBMCs. The source is a woman in her thirties or forties in good health and CMV-seropositive. V is TRBV5-1 and J is TRBJ2-7; 9 bases agree with TRBD2. The CDR3 loop is CASRTSGDYEQYF. CDR3 in DNA: TGCGCCAGCAGGACTAGCGGTGACTACGAGCAGTACTTC.